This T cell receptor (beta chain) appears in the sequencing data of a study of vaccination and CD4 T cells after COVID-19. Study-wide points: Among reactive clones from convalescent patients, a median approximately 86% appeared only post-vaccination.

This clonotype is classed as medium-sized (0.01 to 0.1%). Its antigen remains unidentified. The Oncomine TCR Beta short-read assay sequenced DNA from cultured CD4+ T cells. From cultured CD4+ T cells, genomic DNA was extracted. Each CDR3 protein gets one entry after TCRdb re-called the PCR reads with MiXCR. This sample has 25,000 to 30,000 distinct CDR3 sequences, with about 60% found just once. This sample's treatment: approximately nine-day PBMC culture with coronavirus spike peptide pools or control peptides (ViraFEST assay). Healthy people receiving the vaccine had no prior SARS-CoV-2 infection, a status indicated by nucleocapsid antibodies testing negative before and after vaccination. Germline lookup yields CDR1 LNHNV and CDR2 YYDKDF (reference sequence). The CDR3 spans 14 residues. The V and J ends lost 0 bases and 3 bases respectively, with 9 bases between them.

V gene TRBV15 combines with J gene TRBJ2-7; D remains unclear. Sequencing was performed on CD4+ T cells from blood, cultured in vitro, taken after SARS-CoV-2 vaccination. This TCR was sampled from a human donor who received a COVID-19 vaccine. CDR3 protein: CATSRDLGGYEQYF. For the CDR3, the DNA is TGTGCCACCAGCAGAGATCTCGGCGGCTACGAGCAGTACTTC.